Presented here are 25 T cell receptor beta chains from one specimen sequenced in a study of blood T cells in healthy people across ages. Alongside a J-beta primer mix, a sample-barcoded 5' primer served in a second PCR lasting about 7 to 12 cycles. TCRdb reanalysed the 5' RACE reads using MiXCR and keeps one entry per CDR3 protein. The sample includes 1.5 million to 2 million distinct CDR3 sequences, roughly 27% of them seen just once. Material: blood. The origin of the receptors is a woman in her 30s in good health.

Ten or more counts support this clonotype. This rearrangement joins TRBV29-1 to TRBJ1-2; no firm D call. V was cut by 4 bases and J by 0 bases, with 9 bases left in between. The CDR3 spans 13 residues. The germline gives CDR1 SQVTM, CDR2 ANQGSEA. The CDR3 sequence: CSVVGQANYGYTF. The CDR3 DNA follows: TGCAGCGTTGTGGGCCAGGCTAACTATGGCTACACCTTC.

There are many counts of this clonotype. V gene TRBV10-3 combines with J gene TRBJ2-3; D uncertain. The germline V gene has CDR1 ENHRY and CDR2 SYGVKD. The V gene lost 1 base and the J gene lost 0 bases, with 5 bases spanning the gap. This CDR3 is 14 amino acids long. CDR3 in amino acids: CAISELDSTDTQYF. The CDR3 coding sequence is TGTGCCATCAGTGAGTTGGACAGCACAGATACGCAGTATTTT.

The genes are TRBV28 and TRBJ1-1, with no clear D. The ends were cut back, 6 bases at V and 8 bases at J, with 13 bases in the middle. The CDR3 totals 12 residues. The germline V gene encodes CDR1 MDHEN and CDR2 SYDVKM. For the CDR3, the DNA is TGTGCCAGCAGACTCCCGGGCTACGAAGCTTTCTTT. Amino acid sequence: CASRLPGYEAFF.

This clonotype was detected many times. This chain uses TRBV7-3 with TRBJ2-7; 8 nucleotides agree with TRBD2. Trimming at V came to 5 bases and at J to 2 bases, leaving 8 bases not matched to a gene. The V gene's germline CDR1 is SGHTA and CDR2 FQGTGA. The CDR3 length is 15 residues. CDR3 loop: CASSPQAGGAYEQYF. CDR3 in DNA: TGTGCCAGCAGCCCACAGGCGGGGGGCGCCTACGAGCAGTACTTC.

A few counts support this clonotype. This chain connects TRBV6-2 or TRBV6-3 to TRBJ2-1, with TRBD2 matching over 10 bases. The J segment lost 9 bases and the V segment lost 7 bases, leaving 9 bases of the junction unmatched. The germline V gene has CDR1 MNHEY and CDR2 SVGEGT. CDR3 length: 14 residues. CDR3 in amino acids: CASTNARTSGEQFF. DNA for the CDR3: TGTGCCAGCACCAACGCTCGGACTAGCGGTGAGCAGTTCTTC.

This clonotype was observed a handful of times. V is TRBV4-2 and J is TRBJ2-4; perhaps TRBD2 as D (7 bases). Germline V gene sequence: CDR1 LGHNA, CDR2 YNFKEQ. V lost 1 base and J 8 bases, leaving 15 bases between the germline ends. There are 15 residues in the CDR3. For the CDR3, the DNA is TGTGCCAGCAGCCAAGTAGGCGGGGGCGGGTACATTCAGTACTTC. Encoded protein: CASSQVGGGGYIQYF.

A few counts support this clonotype. The genes are TRBV28 and TRBJ2-7, with TRBD1 matching over 8 bases. The CDR3 is 14 residues long. Germline V gene sequence: CDR1 MDHEN, CDR2 SYDVKM. J was trimmed by 7 bases and V by 6 bases; bases with no gene match: 11. Here the CDR3 DNA reads TGTGCCAGCAGGTCGACAGGGGCCTTTTTGGAGCAGTACTTC. This gives the protein CASRSTGAFLEQYF.

CDR3 nucleotide sequence: TGTGCCAGCATGTACCGGAATGAGCAGTACTTC. This gives the protein CASMYRNEQYF. The chain recombines TRBV2 with TRBJ2-5; D is ambiguous. This CDR3 is 11 amino acids long. Between the trimmed V and J ends, which lost 7 bases and 11 bases, there was a span of 14 bases. The germline V gene has CDR1 SNHLY and CDR2 FYNNEI.

The chain links TRBV7-2 to TRBJ2-1; weak D call: TRBD1 (5 bases). The CDR3 loop spans 16 amino acids. Germline V CDR1 and CDR2: SGHTA, FQGNSA. Trimming shortened V by 1 base and J by 7 bases, and 17 bases separated the two germline ends. CDR3 in DNA: TGTGCCAGCAGCTTAGGAGAGTGGGGCGGCTTTAATGAGCAGTTCTTC. Protein: CASSLGEWGGFNEQFF.

This clonotype occurred many times. The gene calls are TRBV10-3 and TRBJ2-4; 12 nucleotides line up with TRBD2. The CDR3 loop spans 14 amino acids. Germline V gene sequence: CDR1 ENHRY, CDR2 SYGVKD. The J segment lost 5 bases and the V segment lost 5 bases, leaving 1 base of the junction unmatched. The CDR3 nucleotides read TGTGCCATCAGTCTAGCGGGGGGGCAAAACATTCAGTACTTC. It translates to CAISLAGGQNIQYF.

The chain carries TRBV27 and TRBJ1-6; D is uncertain. The CDR3 loop spans 16 amino acids. The V end lost 6 bases, the J end lost 3 bases, and 15 bases lay between the germline ends. The germline CDR1 and CDR2 sequences are MNHEY and SMNVEV (reference sequence). The CDR3 DNA reads as TGTGCCAGCAGCTTTGGCAAGGGCTTCTATAATTCACCCCTCCACTTT. As protein: CASSFGKGFYNSPLHF.

Regarding this clonotype: A much larger clone differs from this one at a single base, so this may be a read error. The CDR3 spells CASSSQTSGPHEQYF. CDR3 DNA: TGTGCCAGCAGCTCCCAGACTAGCGGGCCACACGAGCAGTACTTC. The rearrangement uses TRBV3-1 and TRBJ2-1; 10 nucleotides line up with TRBD2. Judging by the DNA end, TRBJ2-7 fits better; the J call may be wrong. This CDR3 contains 15 residues. Germline V lookup: CDR1 LGHDT, CDR2 YNNKEL (reference sequence).

The rearrangement links TRBV12-3 or TRBV12-4 to TRBJ2-3; D gene ambiguous. V was shortened by 6 bases and J by 6 bases, with 13 bases between the two germline ends. This CDR3 spans 13 amino acids. The DNA of the CDR3 is TGTGCCAGCAGCGGCCAGGTATACGATACGCAGTATTTT. Its protein is CASSGQVYDTQYF.

The chain employs TRBV6-2 or TRBV6-3 and TRBJ1-4; the match to TRBD1 covers 7 bases. V was clipped by 6 bases and J by 8 bases; unmatched bases: 9. This CDR3 region has 14 residues. Germline lookup yields CDR1 MNHEY and CDR2 SVGEGT. The CDR3 loop reads CASRKTGLEEKLFF. The CDR3 region has the DNA TGTGCCAGCAGAAAGACAGGGCTGGAGGAAAAACTGTTTTTT.

The chain combines TRBV20-1 with TRBJ2-1; TRBD2 agrees at 11 bases. Germline CDR1 and CDR2: DFQATT and SNEGSKA (reference sequence). The V gene end was trimmed by 3 bases and the J gene end by 6 bases; junction bases not matched to a gene: 10. This CDR3 has 16 residues. The DNA for the CDR3 is TGCAGTGCTAGTGGGCCTAGCGGGAGGATATTCAATGAGCAGTTCTTC. This gives the protein CSASGPSGRIFNEQFF.

The V call is TRBV6-5, the J call TRBJ2-7, with D perhaps matching TRBD1 (5 bases). Germline V lookup: CDR1 MNHEY, CDR2 SVGAGI. The V end lost 2 bases, the J end lost 4 bases, and 15 bases lay between the germline ends. The CDR3 totals 15 residues. CDR3: CASSYEYAGQYEQYF. DNA of the CDR3: TGTGCCAGCAGTTACGAGTACGCAGGGCAATACGAGCAGTACTTC.

The rearrangement links TRBV28 to TRBJ2-5, with D perhaps assigned TRBD1 or TRBD2 (5 bases each). The DNA end favors TRBJ2-7, so the J call may be wrong. The CDR3 covers 15 residues. Germline V gene lookup returns CDR1 MDHEN and CDR2 SYDVKM. The CDR3 loop reads CASSWAGTDPYEQYF. The CDR3 DNA is TGTGCCAGCAGTTGGGCAGGGACGGACCCCTACGAGCAGTACTTC.

On this clonotype itself: A clone one base away is much larger, so this may be a read error. This chain connects TRBV20-1 to TRBJ2-1; unclear D gene. Germline CDR1 is DFQATT and CDR2 is SNEGSKA (reference sequence). The CDR3 consists of 10 residues. The CDR3 nucleotides are TGCAGTATAAGCTACTATGAGCAGTTCTTC. This encodes CSISYYEQFF.

The chain has TRBV6-2 or TRBV6-3 and TRBJ2-4; TRBD2 matches 11 bases. Germline V gene data show CDR1 as MNHEY and CDR2 as SVGEGT. The junction had 15 bases not matched to a gene; V was cut back by 5 bases and J by 15 bases. The CDR3 totals 15 residues. The CDR3 region is CASSPGRASGRPSYF. CDR3 in DNA: TGTGCCAGCAGTCCGGGCAGGGCTAGCGGGAGGCCCTCGTACTTC.

This sequence joins TRBV14 and TRBJ1-2; no reliable D call. V was pared by 8 bases and J by 1 base, with 11 bases between. The CDR3 consists of 13 residues. Germline V CDR1 and CDR2: SGHDN, FVKESK. DNA of the CDR3: TGTGCCAGCGGGATTGGGAGTAACTATGGCTACACCTTC. Translated: CASGIGSNYGYTF.

In its sample, this clonotype was seen a few times. The chain employs TRBV21-1 and TRBJ2-1; the table's TRBD2 call for D was not verified on the DNA. TRBV21-1 is designated a pseudogene. The CDR3 has 17 amino acids. The CDR3: CASSNPAGESSYNEQFF. Here the CDR3 DNA reads TGTGCCAGCAGCAATCCGGCGGGAGAGAGCTCCTACAATGAGCAGTTCTTC.

This clonotype occurred a few times. The genes are TRBV27 and TRBJ1-6; no clear D gene. Germline V lookup: CDR1 MNHEY, CDR2 SMNVEV (reference sequence). The CDR3 contains 13 residues. Trimming shortened V by 6 bases and J by 6 bases, and 9 bases separated the two germline ends. This CDR3 is CASRGRCNSPLHF. The CDR3 DNA sequence: TGTGCCAGCAGGGGAAGGTGTAATTCACCCCTCCACTTT.

V and J are TRBV7-9 and TRBJ1-5, with D uncertain. V was trimmed by 6 bases and J by 3 bases, leaving 12 bases between them. CDR1 is SEHNR, CDR2 FQNEAQ, per germline (reference sequence). This CDR3 is 14 amino acids long. CDR3 DNA sequence: TGTGCCAGCAGTCCCGGAAGTATCAATCAGCCCCAGCATTTT. This sequence encodes CASSPGSINQPQHF.

The genes are TRBV2 and TRBJ1-2; 8 bases line up with TRBD1. The germline V gene encodes CDR1 SNHLY and CDR2 FYNNEI. This CDR3 has 14 amino acids. V shed 6 bases, J shed 6 bases, and the junction held 9 bases outside the gene matches. The CDR3 reads CASRPGAQGDGYTF. CDR3 sequence (DNA): TGTGCCAGCAGGCCGGGCGCACAGGGGGATGGCTACACCTTC.

J is TRBJ2-2 and V is TRBV7-9; 9 bases match TRBD2. After removal of 3 bases from V and 1 base from J, the junction contained 15 bases not matched to a gene. Germline CDR1 and CDR2: SEHNR and FQNEAQ (reference sequence). The CDR3 length is 20 residues. The CDR3 is CASSLLGLAKLPGNTGELFF. CDR3 in DNA: TGTGCCAGCAGCTTGTTGGGACTAGCAAAACTACCGGGGAACACCGGGGAGCTGTTTTTT.